This T cell receptor (beta chain) was profiled in a study of blood T cell repertoires in COVID-19. In the study overall: Sites in the United States, Italy and Spain provided acute and convalescent COVID-19 samples. Sources were T cells, B-cell-depleted T cells, or PBMCs; the material itself was cDNA or gDNA.

The CDR3 covers 13 residues. The junction had 8 bases not matched to a gene; V was cut back by 3 bases and J by 7 bases. The germline CDR1 and CDR2 sequences are DFQATT and SNEGSKA (reference sequence). In the original analysis: Nucleated cell counts were estimated from reference gene primer amplification. TCRdb's table, derived via immunoSEQ multiplex PCR, lists solely in-frame clones and lacks some. V, J and clone size are those of that table, while D and trimming were read from the DNA. The top ten hold roughly 8.8% of the sample, which has around 250,000 clones, over 70% seen once. The clonotype originates from a man in his forties with active or convalescent COVID-19. The chain is built from TRBV20-1 and TRBJ1-2; 7 bases line up with TRBD1. Sequenced sample: peripheral blood. CDR3 DNA sequence: TGCAGTGCTAGTATCAGGGGGGTACGTGGCTACACCTTC. Protein: CSASIRGVRGYTF.